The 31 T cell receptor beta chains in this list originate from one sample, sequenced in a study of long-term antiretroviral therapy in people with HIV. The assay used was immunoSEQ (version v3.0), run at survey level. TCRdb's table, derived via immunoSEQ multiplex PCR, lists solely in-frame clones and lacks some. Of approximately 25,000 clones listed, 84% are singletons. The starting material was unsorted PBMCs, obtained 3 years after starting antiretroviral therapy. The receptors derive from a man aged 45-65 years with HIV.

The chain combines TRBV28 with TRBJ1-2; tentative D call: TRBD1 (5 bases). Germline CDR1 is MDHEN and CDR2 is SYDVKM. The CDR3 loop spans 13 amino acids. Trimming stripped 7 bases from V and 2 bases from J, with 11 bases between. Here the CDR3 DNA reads TGTGCCAGCACAGGGCGCCTAAACTATGGCTACACCTTC. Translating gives CASTGRLNYGYTF.

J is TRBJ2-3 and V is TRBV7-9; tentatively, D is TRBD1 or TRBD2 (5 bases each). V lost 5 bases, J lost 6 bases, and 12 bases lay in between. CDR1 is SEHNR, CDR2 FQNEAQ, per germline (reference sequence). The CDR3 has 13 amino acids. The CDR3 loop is CASSRGVRDTQYF. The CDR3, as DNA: TGTGCCAGCAGCCGAGGGGTGCGGGATACGCAGTATTTT.

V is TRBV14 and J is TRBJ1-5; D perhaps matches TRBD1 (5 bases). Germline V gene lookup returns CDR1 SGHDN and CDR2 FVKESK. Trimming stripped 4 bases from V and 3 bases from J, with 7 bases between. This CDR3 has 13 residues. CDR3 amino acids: CASSRDLNQPQHF. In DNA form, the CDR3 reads TGTGCCAGCAGCCGGGACCTCAATCAGCCCCAGCATTTT.

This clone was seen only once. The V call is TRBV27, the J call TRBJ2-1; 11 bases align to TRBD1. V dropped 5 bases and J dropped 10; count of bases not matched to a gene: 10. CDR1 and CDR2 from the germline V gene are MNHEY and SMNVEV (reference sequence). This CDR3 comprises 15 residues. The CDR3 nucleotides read TGTGCCAGCAGTCCTTGGACAGGGGGCCTCTCCGAGCAGTTCTTC. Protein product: CASSPWTGGLSEQFF.

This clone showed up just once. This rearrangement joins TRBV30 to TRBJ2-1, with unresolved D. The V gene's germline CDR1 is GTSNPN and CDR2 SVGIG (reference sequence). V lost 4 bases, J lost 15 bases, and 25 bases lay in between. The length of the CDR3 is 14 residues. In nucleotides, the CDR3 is TGTGCCTGGAAATTCAAAACACGCCCTCTGTCCCTGTTCTTC. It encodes CAWKFKTRPLSLFF.

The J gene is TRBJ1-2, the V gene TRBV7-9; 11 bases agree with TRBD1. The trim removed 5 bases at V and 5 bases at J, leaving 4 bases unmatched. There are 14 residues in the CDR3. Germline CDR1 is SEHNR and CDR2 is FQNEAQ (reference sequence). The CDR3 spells CASSTDRGPYGYTF. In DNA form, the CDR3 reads TGTGCCAGCAGCACGGACAGGGGGCCGTATGGCTACACCTTC.

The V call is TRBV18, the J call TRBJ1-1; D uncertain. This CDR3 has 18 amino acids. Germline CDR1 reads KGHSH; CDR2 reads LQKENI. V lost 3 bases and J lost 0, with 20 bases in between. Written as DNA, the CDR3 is TGTGCCAGCTCACCGACCGGGTCCCCCGAGGGCATGAACACTGAAGCTTTCTTT. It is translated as CASSPTGSPEGMNTEAFF.

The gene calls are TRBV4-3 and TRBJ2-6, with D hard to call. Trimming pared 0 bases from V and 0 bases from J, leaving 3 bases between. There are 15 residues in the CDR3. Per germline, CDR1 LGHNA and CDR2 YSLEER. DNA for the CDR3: TGCGCCAGCAGCCAAGATTTCTCTGGGGCCAACGTCCTGACTTTC. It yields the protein CASSQDFSGANVLTF.

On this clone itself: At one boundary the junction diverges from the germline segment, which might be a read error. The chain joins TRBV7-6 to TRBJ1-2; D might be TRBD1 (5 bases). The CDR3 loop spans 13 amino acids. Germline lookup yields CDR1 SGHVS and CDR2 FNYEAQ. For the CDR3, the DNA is TGTGCCAGCAGTTTAGAAGCGGAGGGGGGCTACACCTTC. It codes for CASSLEAEGGYTF. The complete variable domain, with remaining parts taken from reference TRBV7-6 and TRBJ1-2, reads GAGVSQSPRYKVTKRGQDVALRCDPISGHVSLYWYRQALGQGPEFLTYFNYEAQQDKSGLPNDRFSAERPEGSISTLTIQRTEQRDSAMYRCASSLEAEGGYTFGSGTRLTVV.

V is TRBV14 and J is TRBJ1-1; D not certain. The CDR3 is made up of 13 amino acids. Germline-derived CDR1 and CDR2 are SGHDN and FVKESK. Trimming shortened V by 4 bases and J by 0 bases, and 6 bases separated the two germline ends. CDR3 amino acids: CASSLEMNTEAFF. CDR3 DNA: TGTGCCAGCAGCCTTGAGATGAACACTGAAGCTTTCTTT.

The CDR3: CASKLAGTSYEQYF. The CDR3 DNA reads TGTGCCAGCAAGCTAGCGGGAACCTCCTACGAGCAGTACTTC. The chain carries TRBV28 and TRBJ2-7; TRBD2 agrees at 9 bases. Per germline, CDR1 MDHEN and CDR2 SYDVKM. The CDR3 is 14 amino acids. V shed 7 bases and J 0 bases; nucleotides not matched to a gene: 4.

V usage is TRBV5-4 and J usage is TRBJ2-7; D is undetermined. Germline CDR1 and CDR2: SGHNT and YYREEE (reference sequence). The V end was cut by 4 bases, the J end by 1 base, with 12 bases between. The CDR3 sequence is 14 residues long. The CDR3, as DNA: TGTGCCAGCAGCCTACGTGGACCATCCTACGAGCAGTACTTC. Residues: CASSLRGPSYEQYF.

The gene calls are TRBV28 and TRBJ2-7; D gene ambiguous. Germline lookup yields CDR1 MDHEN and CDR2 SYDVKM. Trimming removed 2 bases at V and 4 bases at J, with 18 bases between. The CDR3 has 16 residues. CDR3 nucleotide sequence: TGTGCCAGCAGTTTAGGGGTGCGGACCTTAGAATACGAGCAGTACTTC. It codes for CASSLGVRTLEYEQYF.

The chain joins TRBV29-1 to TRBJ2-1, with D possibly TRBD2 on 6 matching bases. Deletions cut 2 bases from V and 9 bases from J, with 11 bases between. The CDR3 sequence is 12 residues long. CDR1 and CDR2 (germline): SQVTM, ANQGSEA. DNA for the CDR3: TGCAGCGTTGAAACCACTAGCTCTGAGCAGTTCTTC. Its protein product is CSVETTSSEQFF.

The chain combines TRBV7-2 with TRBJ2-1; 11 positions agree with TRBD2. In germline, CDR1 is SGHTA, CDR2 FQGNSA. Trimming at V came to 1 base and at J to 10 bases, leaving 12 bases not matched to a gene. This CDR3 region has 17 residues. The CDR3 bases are TGTGCCAGCAGCTTAGTAGGTGGTAGCGGGGGGGCTCAGGAGCAGTTCTTC. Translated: CASSLVGGSGGAQEQFF.

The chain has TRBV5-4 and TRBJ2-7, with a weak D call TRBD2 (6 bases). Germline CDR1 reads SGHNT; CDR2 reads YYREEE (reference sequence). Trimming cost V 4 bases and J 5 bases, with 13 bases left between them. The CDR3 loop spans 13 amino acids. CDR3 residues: CASSRGFGNEQYF. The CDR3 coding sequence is TGTGCCAGCAGCCGGGGGTTCGGCAACGAGCAGTACTTC.

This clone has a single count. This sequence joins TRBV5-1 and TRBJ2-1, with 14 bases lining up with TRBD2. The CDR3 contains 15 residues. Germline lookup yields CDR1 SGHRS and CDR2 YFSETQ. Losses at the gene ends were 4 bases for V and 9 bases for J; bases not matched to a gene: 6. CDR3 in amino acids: CASSIGTSGGGEQFF. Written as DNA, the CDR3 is TGCGCCAGCAGCATTGGGACTAGCGGGGGTGGTGAGCAGTTCTTC.

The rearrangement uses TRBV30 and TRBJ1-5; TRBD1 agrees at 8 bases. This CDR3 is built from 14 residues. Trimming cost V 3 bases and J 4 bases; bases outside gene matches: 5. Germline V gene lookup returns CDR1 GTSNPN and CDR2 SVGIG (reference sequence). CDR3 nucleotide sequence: TGTGCCTGGAGCGCGACAGGGGTGAATCAGCCCCAGCATTTT. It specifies CAWSATGVNQPQHF.

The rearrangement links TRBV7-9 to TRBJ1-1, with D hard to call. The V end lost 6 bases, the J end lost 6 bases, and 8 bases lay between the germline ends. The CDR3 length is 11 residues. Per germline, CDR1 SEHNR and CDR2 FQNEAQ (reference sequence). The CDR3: CASRGGSEAFF. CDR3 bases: TGTGCCAGCAGAGGCGGGTCTGAAGCTTTCTTT.

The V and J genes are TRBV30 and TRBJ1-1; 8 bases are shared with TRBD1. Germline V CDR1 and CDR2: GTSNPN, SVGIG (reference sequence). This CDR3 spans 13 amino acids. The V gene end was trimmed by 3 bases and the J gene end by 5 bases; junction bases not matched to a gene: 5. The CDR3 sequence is CAWRDRAGTEAFF. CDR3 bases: TGTGCCTGGAGGGACAGGGCTGGGACTGAAGCTTTCTTT.

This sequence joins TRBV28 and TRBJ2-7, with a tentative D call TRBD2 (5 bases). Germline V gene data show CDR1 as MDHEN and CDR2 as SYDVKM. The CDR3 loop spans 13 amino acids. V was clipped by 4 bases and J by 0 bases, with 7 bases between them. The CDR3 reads CASSWRLSYEQYF. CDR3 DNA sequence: TGTGCCAGCAGTTGGAGGCTCTCCTACGAGCAGTACTTC.

The CDR3 DNA is TGTGCCAGCAGTCCCAGGGGGCGAAGCAATCAGCCCCAGCATTTT. It yields the protein CASSPRGRSNQPQHF. The chain combines TRBV28 with TRBJ1-5; 8 bases agree with TRBD1. This CDR3 comprises 15 residues. With V trimmed by 5 bases and J by 1 base, 4 bases remained unmatched. CDR1 and CDR2 (germline): MDHEN, SYDVKM.

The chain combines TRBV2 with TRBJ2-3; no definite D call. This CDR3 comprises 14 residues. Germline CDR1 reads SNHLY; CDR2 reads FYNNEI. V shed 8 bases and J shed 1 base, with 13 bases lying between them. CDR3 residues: CASSRHPGTDTQYF. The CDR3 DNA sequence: TGTGCCAGCTCGAGGCACCCTGGCACAGATACGCAGTATTTT. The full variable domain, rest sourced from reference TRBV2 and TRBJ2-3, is EPEVTQTPSHQVTQMGQEVILRCVPISNHLYFYWYRQILGQKVEFLVSFYNNEISEKSEIFDDQFSVERPDGSNFTLKIRSTKLEDSAMYFCASSRHPGTDTQYFGPGTRLTVL.

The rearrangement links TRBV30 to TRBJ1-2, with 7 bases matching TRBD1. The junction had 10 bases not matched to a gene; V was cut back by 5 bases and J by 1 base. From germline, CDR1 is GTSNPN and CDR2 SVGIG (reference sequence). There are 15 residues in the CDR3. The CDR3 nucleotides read TGTGCCTGGGGGGACAGACGACAGTTTAACTATGGCTACACCTTC. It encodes CAWGDRRQFNYGYTF.

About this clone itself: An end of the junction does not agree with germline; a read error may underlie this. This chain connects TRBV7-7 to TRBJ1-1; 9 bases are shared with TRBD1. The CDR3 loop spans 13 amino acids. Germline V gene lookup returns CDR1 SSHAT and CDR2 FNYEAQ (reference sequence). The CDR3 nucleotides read TGTGCTAGCAGCTCGGGACAGGGCGCCTTGGCTTTCTTT. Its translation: CASSSGQGALAFF.

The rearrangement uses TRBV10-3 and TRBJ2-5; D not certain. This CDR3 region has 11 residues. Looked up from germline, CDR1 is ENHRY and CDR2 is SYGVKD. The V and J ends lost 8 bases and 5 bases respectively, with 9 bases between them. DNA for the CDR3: TGTGCCATCGGGTTCGGGGAGACCCAGTACTTC. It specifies CAIGFGETQYF.

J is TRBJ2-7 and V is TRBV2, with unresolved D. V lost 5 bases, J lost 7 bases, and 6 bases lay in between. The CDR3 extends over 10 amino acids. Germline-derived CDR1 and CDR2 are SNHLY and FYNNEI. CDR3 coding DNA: TGTGCCAGCAGTCGAGGAGAGCAGTACTTC. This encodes CASSRGEQYF.

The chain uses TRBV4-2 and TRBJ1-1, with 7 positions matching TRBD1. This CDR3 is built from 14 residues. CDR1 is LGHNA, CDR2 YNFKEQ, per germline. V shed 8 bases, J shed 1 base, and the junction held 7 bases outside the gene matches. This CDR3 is CASGDPGGNTEAFF. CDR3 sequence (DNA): TGTGCCAGCGGGGACCCAGGGGGGAACACTGAAGCTTTCTTT.

CDR3 coding DNA: TGTGCCAGCAGCCCTGACAGGCCGGGAACAGATGAGCAGTTCTTC. This translates into CASSPDRPGTDEQFF. The chain joins TRBV7-6 to TRBJ2-1; D perhaps matches TRBD1 (6 bases). V was clipped by 5 bases and J by 8 bases, with 19 bases between them. The CDR3 loop spans 15 amino acids. Germline V gives CDR1 SGHVS, CDR2 FNYEAQ.

DNA for the CDR3: TGTGCCAGCAGCCCCTCCTCCGGTATATTCTACGAGCAGTACTTC. This sequence encodes CASSPSSGIFYEQYF. The V call is TRBV11-3, the J call TRBJ2-7; the D is unclear. With 5 bases removed from V and 3 bases from J, the gap between germline ends came to 17 bases. The CDR3 totals 15 residues. Germline CDR1 SGHNT, CDR2 YENEEA.

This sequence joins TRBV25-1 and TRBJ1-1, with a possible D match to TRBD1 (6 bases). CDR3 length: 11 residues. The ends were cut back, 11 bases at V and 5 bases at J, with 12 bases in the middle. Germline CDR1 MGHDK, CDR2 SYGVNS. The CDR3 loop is CAAQQGTEAFF. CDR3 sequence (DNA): TGTGCCGCCCAACAGGGAACTGAAGCTTTCTTT.